This T cell receptor (beta chain) was identified in a study of shared clonotypes between healthy human individuals. Findings and limits, study-wide: Some naive CD4 clonotypes, around 4.9%, turned up in common across a handful of donors. What naive subsets generally showed was a larger estimated richness than memory subsets showed.

The CDR3 extends over 15 amino acids. Germline V gives CDR1 MNHNS, CDR2 SASEGT. Trimming shortened V by 6 bases and J by 1 base, and 13 bases separated the two germline ends. Donors were healthy HIV-negative adults without recently reported acute infections or vaccinations. About this clone: The antigen is not known.

Each subset's genomic DNA was split evenly across several immunoSEQ plates. Assay: immunoSEQ multiplex PCR; the TCRdb copy retains only in-frame clones and omits some. The sample lists about 1 million clones, about 75% occurring once. Specimen: memory CD4+ T cells sorted from blood. The sample's subset: CD45RA-negative fraction. The V gene is TRBV6-1, the J gene TRBJ1-3; possibly TRBD1 for D (5 bases). The sequence was collected from a man between 18 and 29 years old in good health. CDR3 amino acids: CASRRNGGSGNTIYF. The CDR3 DNA is TGTGCCAGCAGGAGGAACGGGGGATCTGGAAACACCATATATTTT.